Below are 29 T cell receptor beta chains sequenced from a single sample in a study of Graves' ophthalmopathy and Graves' hyperthyroidism. RNA transcripts were the template, and TCR beta CDR3 regions were amplified from them. The authors performed first-round RT-PCR with HTBI primers and then a second-round multiplex PCR. TCRdb used MiXCR to reprocess the multiplex PCR reads, holding one entry per CDR3 protein. Of 230,000 or so distinct CDR3 sequences in the sample, around 50% are singletons; the top ten hold roughly half. Sequences were obtained from peripheral blood. The source of these receptors is an adult man with Graves' ophthalmopathy.

The chain joins TRBV20-1 to TRBJ2-5; the D gene is possibly TRBD2 (5 bases). Looked up from germline, CDR1 is DFQATT and CDR2 is SNEGSKA (reference sequence). The CDR3 length is 15 residues. Trimming pared 6 bases from V and 5 bases from J, leaving 22 bases between. DNA for the CDR3: TGCAGTGCCATAACCGCGGAGCGAACGGGGGAGACCCAGTACTTC. Translated, it gives CSAITAERTGETQYF.

Only a few counts were recorded for this clonotype. CDR3 sequence reads: CSVETTTLGTQYF. As DNA, the CDR3 is TGCAGCGTTGAAACCACGACCTTGGGGACCCAGTACTTC. The chain links TRBV29-1 to TRBJ2-5; D gene unclear. The germline gives CDR1 SQVTM, CDR2 ANQGSEA. The CDR3 spans 13 residues. The V gene lost 2 bases and the J gene lost 7 bases, with 14 bases spanning the gap. The variable domain in full, completed from reference TRBV29-1 and TRBJ2-5, reads SAVISQKPSRDICQRGTSLTIQCQVDSQVTMMFWYRQQPGQSLTLIATANQGSEATYESGFVIDKFPISRPNLTFSTLTVSNMSPEDSSIYLCSVETTTLGTQYFGPGTRLLVL.

The gene calls are TRBV7-6 and TRBJ2-3, with D perhaps given as TRBD1 or TRBD2 (5 bases each). The length of the CDR3 is 15 residues. V was clipped by 5 bases and J by 1 base, with 13 bases between them. The germline V gene encodes CDR1 SGHVS and CDR2 FNYEAQ. CDR3 nucleotide sequence: TGTGCCAGCAGCCCGGGGCCGAGGGGCACAGATACGCAGTATTTT. Its translation is CASSPGPRGTDTQYF.

CDR3 sequence reads: CASSLLFQETQYF. The CDR3 region has the DNA TGTGCCAGCAGCTTGCTCTTCCAAGAGACCCAGTACTTC. The chain links TRBV5-5 to TRBJ2-5; D uncertain. CDR1 is SGHKS, CDR2 YYEKEE, per germline (reference sequence). The CDR3 extends over 13 amino acids. The V gene lost 1 base and the J gene lost 1 base, with 5 bases spanning the gap.

About this clonotype: A read error may account for a junction end that differs from germline. The chain carries TRBV10-3 and TRBJ2-5, with D perhaps being TRBD1 or TRBD2 (5 bases each). This CDR3 comprises 13 residues. Per the germline V gene, CDR1 is ENHRY and CDR2 is SYGVKD. The chain's CDR3 is CATSEGPGETQYF. CDR3 nucleotides: TGTGCCACCAGTGAGGGACCTGGGGAGACCCAGTACTTC.

J is TRBJ1-3 and V is TRBV7-2; D might be TRBD1 (5 bases). V lost 5 bases, J lost 4 bases, and 15 bases lay in between. Germline CDR1 SGHTA, CDR2 FQGNSA. The CDR3 runs to 15 residues. The DNA for the CDR3 is TGTGCCAGCAGCCCGCGGGGGAATGGAGGAAACACCATATATTTT. This codes for CASSPRGNGGNTIYF.

This clonotype was detected many times. The chain joins TRBV29-1 to TRBJ1-5, with TRBD1 matching 7 bases. Germline V gene lookup returns CDR1 SQVTM and CDR2 ANQGSEA. The CDR3 has 14 residues. J gave up 5 bases and V 4 bases, and 8 bases lay outside the gene matches. The CDR3 DNA follows: TGCAGCGTTGCCAAACAGGGGATAGATCAGCCCCAGCATTTT. This codes for CSVAKQGIDQPQHF. The complete variable domain, with remaining parts taken from reference TRBV29-1 and TRBJ1-5, reads SAVISQKPSRDICQRGTSLTIQCQVDSQVTMMFWYRQQPGQSLTLIATANQGSEATYESGFVIDKFPISRPNLTFSTLTVSNMSPEDSSIYLCSVAKQGIDQPQHFGDGTRLSIL.

The chain is built from TRBV24-1 and TRBJ1-1, with a tentative D call TRBD1 (5 bases). The CDR3 runs 16 residues. V gave up 2 bases and J gave up 4 bases, with 16 bases separating them. Germline CDR1 KGHDR, CDR2 SFDVKD. The DNA of the CDR3 is TGTGCCACCAGTGATTCCGGGGCAGCGAGTGGCACTGAAGCTTTCTTT. Protein sequence: CATSDSGAASGTEAFF.

The rearrangement links TRBV5-1 to TRBJ2-7, with 11 bases fitting TRBD2. The germline gives CDR1 SGHRS, CDR2 YFSETQ. V was clipped by 0 bases and J by 3 bases; unmatched bases: 8. This CDR3 is 17 amino acids long. The CDR3 DNA reads as TGCGCCAGCAGCTTGGCTCCACTAGCGGGAGTCGGCTACGAGCAGTACTTC. It specifies CASSLAPLAGVGYEQYF.

V usage is TRBV7-6 and J usage is TRBJ1-4; TRBD1 agrees at 9 bases. This CDR3 region has 17 residues. V lost 1 base and J lost 8; bases outside the gene matches: 11. Germline lookup yields CDR1 SGHVS and CDR2 FNYEAQ. DNA for the CDR3: TGTGCCAGCAGCTTAGAGGCTTACAGGGGGCGAAAGGAAAAACTGTTTTTT. Protein sequence: CASSLEAYRGRKEKLFF.

This chain joins TRBV20-1 and TRBJ1-1; D gene ambiguous. Germline assignment: CDR1 DFQATT and CDR2 SNEGSKA (reference sequence). CDR3 length equals 14 residues. The V end was cut by 4 bases, the J end by 5 bases, with 17 bases between. CDR3 nucleotides: TGCAGTGCTATTGACACCCATCTGAGGACTGAAGCTTTCTTT. It encodes CSAIDTHLRTEAFF.

This clonotype appeared a single time. The chain has TRBV5-1 and TRBJ2-7; 8 positions agree with TRBD2. This CDR3 is 14 amino acids long. The trim removed 6 bases at V and 1 base at J, leaving 6 bases unmatched. Germline V gives CDR1 SGHRS, CDR2 YFSETQ. CDR3 DNA sequence: TGCGCCAGCATTACTAGCGGCCAGTCCTACGAGCAGTACTTC. Its protein product is CASITSGQSYEQYF.

The chain combines TRBV10-3 with TRBJ1-1; 8 positions agree with TRBD1. After removal of 6 bases from V and 3 bases from J, the junction contained 3 bases not matched to a gene. CDR1 ENHRY and CDR2 SYGVKD come from the germline V gene. This CDR3 comprises 13 residues. The CDR3: CAISQTGDTEAFF. The CDR3 nucleotides read TGTGCCATCAGCCAGACAGGGGACACTGAAGCTTTCTTT.

This chain links TRBV3-1 with TRBJ1-5; the D gene is possibly TRBD1 (5 bases). The CDR3 extends over 15 amino acids. The V gene's germline CDR1 is LGHDT and CDR2 YNNKEL (reference sequence). Trimming left V 1 base short and J 4 bases short, with 11 bases between. The CDR3 loop reads CASSQGSAGNQPQHF. The CDR3 DNA sequence: TGTGCCAGCAGCCAAGGTTCGGCAGGGAATCAGCCCCAGCATTTT.

This clonotype was seen a handful of times. This chain joins TRBV2 and TRBJ1-1, with D tentatively TRBD1 (5 bases). With 3 bases removed from V and 1 base from J, the gap between germline ends came to 12 bases. CDR3 length: 15 amino acids. CDR1 is SNHLY, CDR2 FYNNEI, per germline. The CDR3, as DNA: TGTGCCAGCAGTGATGGTGGGACTACGAACACTGAAGCTTTCTTT. This codes for CASSDGGTTNTEAFF.

The chain is built from TRBV2 and TRBJ1-6; 8 positions match TRBD1. The CDR3 spans 16 residues. V lost 5 bases to trimming and J lost 7 bases; unmatched junction nucleotides: 10. The germline V gene has CDR1 SNHLY and CDR2 FYNNEI. The CDR3 region is CASSPWTGSLNSPLHF. The DNA of the CDR3 is TGTGCCAGCAGTCCGTGGACAGGGAGCTTAAATTCACCCCTCCACTTT.

This clonotype was recorded a few times. This chain connects TRBV14 to TRBJ1-1; D not certain. Germline V lookup: CDR1 SGHDN, CDR2 FVKESK. The V end was cut by 2 bases, the J end by 7 bases, with 17 bases between. The CDR3 consists of 15 residues. This chain's CDR3 is CASSQYGLMYGEAFF. CDR3 in DNA: TGTGCCAGCAGCCAATACGGGCTTATGTATGGTGAAGCTTTCTTT.

Only a few counts were recorded for this clonotype. The chain has TRBV20-1 and TRBJ1-5, with D tentatively TRBD1 (6 bases). This CDR3 is 12 amino acids long. V was shortened by 4 bases and J by 4 bases, with 8 bases between the two germline ends. Germline-derived CDR1 and CDR2 are DFQATT and SNEGSKA (reference sequence). The CDR3: CSANRVNQPQHF. The CDR3 DNA reads TGCAGTGCTAACAGGGTTAATCAGCCCCAGCATTTT.

This clonotype was counted only a few times. V and J are TRBV29-1 and TRBJ1-1, with D unresolved. This CDR3 contains 13 residues. Trimming pared 1 base from V and 1 base from J, leaving 7 bases between. CDR1 is SQVTM, CDR2 ANQGSEA, per germline. The CDR3 is CSVEGSANTEAFF. CDR3 nucleotide sequence: TGCAGCGTTGAAGGGTCAGCGAACACTGAAGCTTTCTTT.

The chain has TRBV7-3 and TRBJ2-5, with TRBD2 matching over 7 bases. The CDR3 spans 14 residues. Germline values: CDR1 SGHTA, CDR2 FQGTGA. The V and J ends lost 6 bases and 5 bases, in that order; junction bases with no gene match: 9. CDR3 in amino acids: CASSQLARVETQYF. The CDR3 DNA sequence: TGTGCCAGCAGTCAACTAGCGAGGGTGGAGACCCAGTACTTC.

This clonotype showed up just a few times. The chain employs TRBV24-1 and TRBJ2-2, with 8 nucleotides matching TRBD1. Trimming removed 5 bases from V and 1 base from J; junction bases left unmatched: 11. The CDR3 totals 18 residues. Germline-derived CDR1 and CDR2 are KGHDR and SFDVKD. The CDR3 coding sequence is TGTGCCACCAGTGGGTACACAGGGGGTCTAATGAACACCGGGGAGCTGTTTTTT. Amino acid sequence: CATSGYTGGLMNTGELFF.

The J gene is TRBJ1-2, the V gene TRBV2, with 10 nucleotides matching TRBD1. CDR1 is SNHLY, CDR2 FYNNEI, per germline. This CDR3 spans 15 amino acids. V gave up 6 bases and J gave up 1 base; unmatched junction bases: 5. CDR3 coding DNA: TGTGCCAGCAGATGGGACAGGGGATTTAACTATGGCTACACCTTC. Protein: CASRWDRGFNYGYTF.

This clonotype was observed a handful of times. J is TRBJ1-1 and V is TRBV7-4; 7 positions match TRBD1. Germline V gives CDR1 SGHVT, CDR2 SQSDAQ. J gave up 3 bases and V 0 bases, and 4 bases lay outside the gene matches. The CDR3 is made up of 15 amino acids. CDR3 in DNA: TGTGCCAGCAGCTTAGCGGCAACAGGGGACACTGAAGCTTTCTTT. Protein product: CASSLAATGDTEAFF.

The J gene is TRBJ2-7, the V gene TRBV12-3 or TRBV12-4; D unclear. This CDR3 has 12 residues. V lost 2 bases and J lost 4, with 6 bases in between. CDR3 sequence: CASSLSEYEQYF. CDR3 coding DNA: TGTGCCAGCAGTTTATCGGAGTACGAGCAGTACTTC.

The genes are TRBV20-1 and TRBJ1-6; maybe TRBD1 (6 bases). The CDR3 contains 17 residues. The V end was cut by 6 bases, the J end by 0 bases, with 18 bases between. Germline CDR1 reads DFQATT; CDR2 reads SNEGSKA (reference sequence). The CDR3 region is CSALTGHTSSYNSPLHF. The CDR3 nucleotides are TGCAGTGCCCTAACGGGACATACAAGCTCCTATAATTCACCCCTCCACTTT.

The CDR3 protein is CASSYAGASLETQYF. As DNA, the CDR3 is TGTGCCAGCAGTTACGCCGGGGCTTCTCTGGAGACCCAGTACTTC. The rearrangement joins TRBV6-6 to TRBJ2-5; D is tentatively TRBD1 or TRBD2 (5 bases each). This CDR3 is 15 amino acids long. Trimming shortened V by 2 bases and J by 5 bases, and 15 bases separated the two germline ends. Germline V lookup: CDR1 MNHNY, CDR2 SVGAGI (reference sequence).

This clonotype was observed a handful of times. J is TRBJ1-2 and V is TRBV6-6; unclear D gene. The V gene's germline CDR1 is MNHNY and CDR2 SVGAGI (reference sequence). CDR3 size: 10 residues. V shed 0 bases and J shed 7 bases, with 0 bases lying between them. CDR3 loop: CASSYSGYTF. Here the CDR3 DNA reads TGTGCCAGCAGTTACTCTGGCTACACCTTC.

The V call is TRBV2, the J call TRBJ1-1; 7 bases agree with TRBD1. With V trimmed by 8 bases and J by 3 bases, 12 bases remained unmatched. Per the germline V gene, CDR1 is SNHLY and CDR2 is FYNNEI. The CDR3 totals 15 residues. The CDR3 DNA follows: TGTGCCAGCGGCACAGTTACAGGGGCCGACACTGAAGCTTTCTTT. The encoded protein is CASGTVTGADTEAFF.

Comment on this clonotype: One end of the junction is discordant with germline, which a read error may explain. V is TRBV10-2 and J is TRBJ2-2, with D uncertain. CDR3 size: 15 residues. Looked up from germline, CDR1 is WSHSY and CDR2 is SAAADI. The CDR3 coding sequence is TGTGCCAGCAGTTACTCGGAATCGGGTTCCGGGGAGCTGTTTTTT. Its translation is CASSYSESGSGELFF.